A single sample is the source of the 30 T cell receptor beta chains below, sequenced in a study of blood T cell repertoires in COVID-19. Using immunoSEQ multiplex PCR, the repertoire was profiled, and TCRdb retains in-frame clones only, with some absent. The repertoire has 250,000 to 300,000 clones, about nine tenths of them found once; the top ten carry 0.94%. The sequencing input was peripheral blood. These receptors all stem from a middle-aged woman who had recovered from COVID-19.

The rearrangement joins TRBV2 to TRBJ2-7, with 12 bases matching TRBD1. Losses at the gene ends were 6 bases for V and 3 bases for J; bases not matched to a gene: 6. Germline values: CDR1 SNHLY, CDR2 FYNNEI. This CDR3 contains 15 residues. The CDR3 reads CASRGTGGANYEQYF. CDR3 DNA sequence: TGTGCCAGCAGGGGGACAGGGGGCGCGAACTACGAGCAGTACTTC.

This clone was found a few times. The V and J genes are TRBV7-8 and TRBJ1-6; D not resolved. V lost 0 bases and J 5 bases, leaving 11 bases between the germline ends. Germline CDR1 is SGHVS and CDR2 is FQNEAQ. The CDR3 spans 16 residues. CDR3 region: CASSLASGLDNSPLHF. The DNA of the CDR3 is TGTGCCAGCAGCTTAGCTTCGGGATTAGATAATTCACCCCTCCACTTT.

The chain combines TRBV2 with TRBJ2-5, with a tentative D call TRBD2 (6 bases). Germline values: CDR1 SNHLY, CDR2 FYNNEI. The CDR3 spans 15 residues. Trimming stripped 5 bases from V and 2 bases from J, with 15 bases between. In DNA form, the CDR3 reads TGTGCCAGCAGTAGGGGACGGGGGAATCAAGAGACCCAGTACTTC. Amino acid sequence: CASSRGRGNQETQYF. Complete variable domain (other parts from reference TRBV2 and TRBJ2-5): EPEVTQTPSHQVTQMGQEVILRCVPISNHLYFYWYRQILGQKVEFLVSFYNNEISEKSEIFDDQFSVERPDGSNFTLKIRSTKLEDSAMYFCASSRGRGNQETQYFGPGTRLLVL.

The chain joins TRBV30 to TRBJ2-1; 9 bases match TRBD2. From germline, CDR1 is GTSNPN and CDR2 SVGIG (reference sequence). The trim removed 1 base at V and 1 base at J, leaving 5 bases unmatched. The CDR3 is made up of 16 amino acids. The CDR3 nucleotides read TGTGCCTGGAGTGGACCGACTAGCGGATCCTACAATGAGCAGTTCTTC. Translated: CAWSGPTSGSYNEQFF.

This CDR3 reads CSVEAEIARNTEAFF. CDR3 nucleotides: TGCAGCGTTGAAGCGGAGATAGCAAGAAACACTGAAGCTTTCTTT. J is TRBJ1-1 and V is TRBV29-1, with D uncertain. CDR1 is SQVTM, CDR2 ANQGSEA, per germline. The germline V and J ends were trimmed by 1 base and 2 bases, with 14 bases remaining between them. This CDR3 is built from 15 residues.

J is TRBJ1-4 and V is TRBV10-1; TRBD1 agrees at 8 bases. The J segment lost 5 bases and the V segment lost 2 bases, leaving 4 bases of the junction unmatched. Germline V lookup: CDR1 WNHNN, CDR2 SYGVQD (reference sequence). CDR3 length: 15 amino acids. CDR3 protein: CASSERTGQNEKLFF. As DNA, the CDR3 is TGCGCCAGCAGTGAGCGGACAGGGCAAAATGAAAAACTGTTTTTT.

The V and J genes are TRBV13 and TRBJ2-7; 7 bases are shared with TRBD2. The V segment lost 5 bases and the J segment 4 bases; nucleotides outside the gene matches: 8. This CDR3 comprises 14 residues. CDR1 and CDR2 from the germline V gene are PRHDT and FYEKMQ (reference sequence). Here the CDR3 DNA reads TGTGCCAGCAGCCCCCAGGCGGGAGTATACGAGCAGTACTTC. This translates into CASSPQAGVYEQYF.

The J gene is TRBJ2-1, the V gene TRBV7-3; the D is unclear. V was trimmed by 5 bases and J by 9 bases, leaving 11 bases between them. The germline gives CDR1 SGHTA, CDR2 FQGTGA. The CDR3 extends over 12 amino acids. Written as DNA, the CDR3 is TGTGCCAGCAGCCCCCGGTCCGGTGAGCAGTTCTTC. Amino acid sequence: CASSPRSGEQFF.

This clone has just one count. As DNA, the CDR3 is TGTGCCAGCAGTGATCCAGGGCCCTACGAGCAGTACTTC. Translated, it gives CASSDPGPYEQYF. V is TRBV6-1 and J is TRBJ2-7, with a tentative D call TRBD1 (5 bases). Germline V gene sequence: CDR1 MNHNS, CDR2 SASEGT. The CDR3 is 13 amino acids. V was shortened by 3 bases and J by 2 bases, with 8 bases between the two germline ends.

This clone was seen once. The gene calls are TRBV5-1 and TRBJ2-1, with TRBD2 matching 14 bases. Germline CDR1 SGHRS, CDR2 YFSETQ. Trimming removed 3 bases from V and 2 bases from J; junction bases left unmatched: 7. The CDR3 runs to 18 residues. DNA for the CDR3: TGCGCCAGCAGCTCCGGACTAGCGGGAGGTCGGGCCTACAATGAGCAGTTCTTC. It specifies CASSSGLAGGRAYNEQFF.

The table lists this clone with many counts. This sequence joins TRBV2 and TRBJ2-5, with D possibly matching TRBD1 (5 bases). The CDR3 has 12 amino acids. Trimming removed 2 bases at V and 13 bases at J, with 14 bases between. Germline loops: CDR1 SNHLY, CDR2 FYNNEI. The CDR3 DNA reads TGTGCCAGCAGTGAAAGGGGCGGCCCAGGGTACTTC. It codes for CASSERGGPGYF.

The chain employs TRBV7-2 and TRBJ2-7; D possibly corresponds to TRBD2 (6 bases). V was trimmed by 6 bases and J by 2 bases, leaving 11 bases between them. The length of the CDR3 is 13 residues. CDR1 is SGHTA and CDR2 is FQGNSA in the germline V gene. The CDR3 sequence: CASSGDSPYEQYF. CDR3 coding DNA: TGTGCCAGCAGTGGGGACTCCCCCTACGAGCAGTACTTC.

This chain joins TRBV10-3 and TRBJ1-4, with D unclear. This CDR3 comprises 16 residues. V dropped 7 bases and J dropped 1 base, with 16 bases sitting between them. Germline V gene lookup returns CDR1 ENHRY and CDR2 SYGVKD. For the CDR3, the DNA is TGTGCCATCACATCAACACGGACTGGAACTAATGAAAAACTGTTTTTT. Encoded protein: CAITSTRTGTNEKLFF.

This chain uses TRBV10-2 with TRBJ2-2; 9 nucleotides agree with TRBD1. Germline-derived CDR1 and CDR2 are WSHSY and SAAADI. The length of the CDR3 is 13 residues. J gave up 6 bases and V 5 bases, and 1 base lay outside the gene matches. This chain's CDR3 is CASSRTGAGELFF. In nucleotides, the CDR3 is TGCGCCAGCAGTAGGACAGGGGCCGGGGAGCTGTTTTTT.

This chain uses TRBV19 with TRBJ1-2; weak D call: TRBD1 (5 bases). The germline V gene has CDR1 LNHDA and CDR2 SQIVND (reference sequence). The CDR3 is made up of 13 amino acids. Between the trimmed V and J ends, which lost 2 bases and 4 bases, there was a span of 8 bases. CDR3 in amino acids: CASSITGGYGYTF. CDR3 bases: TGTGCCAGTAGTATAACGGGGGGCTATGGCTACACCTTC.

The chain recombines TRBV19 with TRBJ2-7; no firm D call. There are 13 residues in the CDR3. Germline V gene lookup returns CDR1 LNHDA and CDR2 SQIVND (reference sequence). The V gene lost 1 base and the J gene lost 5 bases, with 9 bases spanning the gap. CDR3 bases: TGTGCCAGTAGTATAGGTCCAGGCCACGAGCAGTACTTC. Residues: CASSIGPGHEQYF.

The chain is built from TRBV9 and TRBJ2-4; 9 positions agree with TRBD1. Germline CDR1 SGDLS, CDR2 YYNGEE. The V and J ends lost 0 bases and 1 base, in that order; junction bases with no gene match: 11. This CDR3 has 19 residues. CDR3: CASSVDPGQGIGAKNIQYF. The CDR3 region has the DNA TGTGCCAGCAGCGTAGACCCGGGACAGGGAATAGGGGCCAAAAACATTCAGTACTTC. The full variable domain, completed using reference TRBV9 and TRBJ2-4, is DSGVTQTPKHLITATGQRVTLRCSPRSGDLSVYWYQQSLDQGLQFLIQYYNGEERAKGNILERFSAQQFPDLHSELNLSSLELGDSALYFCASSVDPGQGIGAKNIQYFGAGTRLSVL.

The chain recombines TRBV27 with TRBJ2-3; TRBD2 is a possible D gene (5 bases). The germline V and J ends were trimmed by 5 bases and 4 bases, with 7 bases remaining between them. In germline, CDR1 is MNHEY, CDR2 SMNVEV (reference sequence). The CDR3 spans 12 residues. This chain's CDR3 is CASSGLADTQYF. In nucleotides, the CDR3 is TGTGCCAGCAGTGGACTCGCAGATACGCAGTATTTT.

The gene calls are TRBV28 and TRBJ2-2, with 10 bases identical to TRBD1. In germline, CDR1 is MDHEN, CDR2 SYDVKM. Unmatched junction bases numbered 10, after V lost 5 bases and J lost 4 bases. The CDR3 totals 17 residues. The CDR3 region has the DNA TGTGCCAGCAGTACCCGGACAGGGGGAAAGGGCACCGGGGAGCTGTTTTTT. It translates to CASSTRTGGKGTGELFF.

This clone was recorded once. This rearrangement joins TRBV3-1 (or the pseudogene TRBV3-2) to TRBJ2-3, with no clear D. Trimming pared 2 bases from V and 4 bases from J, leaving 4 bases between. Germline V lookup: CDR1 LGHDT, CDR2 YNNKEL (reference sequence). This CDR3 is built from 12 residues. The CDR3 DNA follows: TGTGCCAGCAGCCAAACTGCAGATACGCAGTATTTT. Translating gives CASSQTADTQYF.

V gene TRBV20-1 combines with J gene TRBJ1-1, with a weak D call TRBD1 (6 bases). This CDR3 contains 16 residues. Deletions cut 3 bases from V and 1 base from J, with 18 bases between. In germline, CDR1 is DFQATT, CDR2 SNEGSKA (reference sequence). The CDR3 region has the DNA TGCAGTGCTAGTGACAGAGGGGGACCGCCGAACACTGAAGCTTTCTTT. Protein: CSASDRGGPPNTEAFF.

The chain uses TRBV20-1 and TRBJ2-3, with 7 bases that match TRBD1. V was clipped by 3 bases and J by 1 base; unmatched bases: 10. Germline CDR1 reads DFQATT; CDR2 reads SNEGSKA (reference sequence). The CDR3 sequence is 16 residues long. The CDR3 protein is CSASPKRTGRTDTQYF. CDR3 DNA sequence: TGCAGTGCTAGTCCAAAACGGACAGGACGCACAGATACGCAGTATTTT.

This chain uses TRBV9 with TRBJ1-5; unclear D gene. The V and J ends lost 2 bases and 6 bases respectively, with 12 bases between them. The germline V gene has CDR1 SGDLS and CDR2 YYNGEE. The CDR3 is made up of 14 amino acids. The CDR3, as DNA: TGTGCCAGCAGCGTCGGGGTTGCGGGTCAGCCCCAGCATTTT. Encoded protein: CASSVGVAGQPQHF.

This sequence joins TRBV6-5 and TRBJ2-7; 8 bases map to TRBD2. The germline CDR1 and CDR2 sequences are MNHEY and SVGAGI. This CDR3 contains 16 residues. The V gene end was trimmed by 0 bases and the J gene end by 0 bases; junction bases not matched to a gene: 4. The CDR3 DNA is TGTGCCAGCAGTTACTCTATTAGCGGGATCTCCTACGAGCAGTACTTC. Translating gives CASSYSISGISYEQYF.

The rearrangement uses TRBV18 and TRBJ2-1; 10 bases match TRBD1. The V gene end was trimmed by 3 bases and the J gene end by 4 bases; junction bases not matched to a gene: 3. Germline V gives CDR1 KGHSH, CDR2 LQKENI. This CDR3 comprises 15 residues. The CDR3 sequence is CASSPTGGSYNEQFF. The DNA of the CDR3 is TGTGCCAGCTCACCGACAGGGGGCAGTTACAATGAGCAGTTCTTC.

Note on this clone: Other nucleotide sequences from this sample produce the same CDR3. In DNA form, the CDR3 reads TGTGCCAGCAGTTTAAGAGGGAACTATGGCTACACCTTC. Its translation: CASSLRGNYGYTF. The chain carries TRBV28 and TRBJ1-2; unclear D gene. The V gene's germline CDR1 is MDHEN and CDR2 SYDVKM. CDR3 size: 13 residues. Trimming shortened V by 2 bases and J by 2 bases, and 6 bases separated the two germline ends.

The V gene is TRBV6-2 or TRBV6-3, the J gene TRBJ2-4, with 8 bases identical to TRBD2. V shed 0 bases, J shed 6 bases, and the junction held 7 bases outside the gene matches. This CDR3 is built from 16 residues. Germline V gene data show CDR1 as MNHEY and CDR2 as SVGEGT. CDR3: CASSYSRGRTGNIQYF. CDR3 in DNA: TGTGCCAGCAGTTACTCCCGCGGGAGGACCGGAAACATTCAGTACTTC.

V and J are TRBV5-1 and TRBJ2-7; TRBD1 matches at 10 bases. CDR3 length: 14 residues. Germline assignment: CDR1 SGHRS and CDR2 YFSETQ. With 3 bases clipped from V and 5 bases from J, the junction kept 5 bases outside the gene matches. CDR3: CASSSGQGYNEQYF. CDR3 nucleotides: TGCGCCAGCAGCTCGGGACAGGGGTACAACGAGCAGTACTTC.

This chain connects TRBV19 to TRBJ2-1; 11 positions match TRBD2. CDR3 size: 15 residues. With V trimmed by 5 bases and J by 6 bases, 6 bases remained unmatched. CDR1 LNHDA and CDR2 SQIVND come from the germline V gene (reference sequence). The CDR3 DNA follows: TGTGCCAGTAGTCGAACCGGGACTAGCGGCAATGAGCAGTTCTTC. Translation gives CASSRTGTSGNEQFF.

The CDR3 sequence: CASSMGRASYEQYF. CDR3 in DNA: TGTGCCAGTAGTATGGGCAGGGCCTCCTACGAGCAGTACTTC. V and J are TRBV19 and TRBJ2-7; D may be TRBD1 (5 bases). This CDR3 has 14 residues. Per the germline V gene, CDR1 is LNHDA and CDR2 is SQIVND (reference sequence). The ends were cut back, 3 bases at V and 0 bases at J, with 9 bases in the middle.